The 14 T cell receptor beta chains given below trace back to one sample, sequenced in a study of cytomegalovirus exposure and HLA in healthy donors. PCR primers comprised 60 Vbeta and 13 Jbeta primers. Repertoires were generated with immunoSEQ multiplex PCR, while TCRdb's copy carries only in-frame clones and drops some. The table includes under 200,000 clones, over 70% detected once. Sequencing was done on a sample of PBMCs. These receptor sequences come from a woman aged 18-29 years in good health and CMV-seropositive.

The chain employs TRBV19 and TRBJ1-1; 7 bases align to TRBD1. The CDR3 sequence is 13 residues long. The germline V gene encodes CDR1 LNHDA and CDR2 SQIVND (reference sequence). With 8 bases clipped from V and 1 base from J, the junction kept 4 bases outside the gene matches. The CDR3 loop reads CASRWTGNTEAFF. As DNA, the CDR3 is TGTGCCAGTCGGTGGACAGGGAACACTGAAGCTTTCTTT.

This chain connects TRBV6-1 to TRBJ2-7; 8 bases match TRBD2. The CDR3 consists of 15 residues. V shed 1 base, J shed 7 bases, and the junction held 9 bases outside the gene matches. Germline V gene sequence: CDR1 MNHNS, CDR2 SASEGT. The CDR3 DNA reads TGTGCCAGCAGTGAAGAAAGCGGGGGTCTTCATGAGCAGTACGTC. Translated, it gives CASSEESGGLHEQYV.

The chain employs TRBV27 and TRBJ2-3, with TRBD2 matching 9 bases. The CDR3 spans 16 residues. V trimming: 3 bases; J trimming: 4 bases; junction bases outside the gene matches: 8. Germline-derived CDR1 and CDR2 are MNHEY and SMNVEV (reference sequence). The CDR3 DNA reads as TGTGCCAGCAGTTTTTTGGCGGGGGGGCTAGCAGATACGCAGTATTTT. Amino acids: CASSFLAGGLADTQYF.

J is TRBJ2-5 and V is TRBV29-1; D unresolved. In germline, CDR1 is SQVTM, CDR2 ANQGSEA. CDR3 size: 12 residues. V shed 2 bases and J shed 1 base, with 5 bases lying between them. Here the CDR3 reads CSVEYSQETQYF. DNA for the CDR3: TGCAGCGTTGAATACAGCCAAGAGACCCAGTACTTC.

The genes are TRBV30 and TRBJ1-1; the match to TRBD1 covers 7 bases. Germline V gene data show CDR1 as GTSNPN and CDR2 as SVGIG (reference sequence). The CDR3 length is 16 residues. Trimming cost V 5 bases and J 6 bases; bases outside gene matches: 18. CDR3 protein: CAWQPGQTPLGSEAFF. CDR3 DNA sequence: TGTGCCTGGCAGCCGGGACAGACTCCTTTGGGCTCTGAAGCTTTCTTT.

The sample holds a few counts of this clone. The chain couples TRBV15 to TRBJ1-1; tentatively, D is TRBD1 (5 bases). Between the trimmed V and J ends, which lost 5 bases and 0 bases, there was a span of 10 bases. In germline, CDR1 is LNHNV, CDR2 YYDKDF (reference sequence). This CDR3 has 14 residues. CDR3 sequence (DNA): TGTGCCACCAGCCAGGCAGGGTTGAACACTGAAGCTTTCTTT. This translates into CATSQAGLNTEAFF.

This clone was seen more than once but under ten times. The chain employs TRBV5-1 and TRBJ2-7, with D tentatively TRBD1 (5 bases). Germline V gene sequence: CDR1 SGHRS, CDR2 YFSETQ. The V end was cut by 1 base, the J end by 5 bases, with 10 bases between. The CDR3 runs to 13 residues. CDR3 residues: CASSLRQNHEQYF. In nucleotides, the CDR3 is TGCGCCAGCAGCTTGCGACAGAACCACGAGCAGTACTTC.

The J gene is TRBJ2-1, the V gene TRBV6-5, with D possibly TRBD2 on 5 matching bases. The CDR3 is 13 residues long. Trimming cost V 6 bases and J 4 bases, with 10 bases left between them. The germline V gene has CDR1 MNHEY and CDR2 SVGAGI. The CDR3 is CASSWRSYNEQFF. The CDR3, as DNA: TGTGCCAGCAGCTGGAGGAGTTACAATGAGCAGTTCTTC.

This clone was observed a few times. The chain is built from TRBV29-1 and TRBJ1-2, with TRBD1 matching over 8 bases. Germline V CDR1 and CDR2: SQVTM, ANQGSEA. The CDR3 length is 14 residues. Losses at the gene ends were 3 bases for V and 2 bases for J; bases not matched to a gene: 5. CDR3 in amino acids: CSVDRDRKNYGYTF. CDR3 bases: TGCAGCGTTGATCGGGACAGGAAAAACTATGGCTACACCTTC.

This clone appeared a few times. V is TRBV7-9 and J is TRBJ1-4; D is unclear. This CDR3 spans 16 amino acids. V dropped 0 bases and J dropped 8 bases, with 16 bases sitting between them. Germline CDR1 reads SEHNR; CDR2 reads FQNEAQ (reference sequence). CDR3 bases: TGTGCCAGCAGCTTAGCAGGAACACCCGGGTGGGAAAAACTGTTTTTT. Translated, it gives CASSLAGTPGWEKLFF.

This chain joins TRBV19 and TRBJ2-5, with 7 bases identical to TRBD1. This CDR3 spans 13 amino acids. J gave up 2 bases and V 8 bases, and 5 bases lay outside the gene matches. From germline, CDR1 is LNHDA and CDR2 SQIVND (reference sequence). CDR3 DNA sequence: TGTGCCAGTGGACCGACAGGGCAAGAGACCCAGTACTTC. Amino acids: CASGPTGQETQYF.

The CDR3 is CASSGGGPHYEQYF. As DNA, the CDR3 is TGTGCCAGCAGTGGGGGGGGACCGCACTACGAGCAGTACTTC. The rearrangement uses TRBV6-1 and TRBJ2-5, with TRBD2 identical over 7 bases. With the DNA end fitting TRBJ2-7 better, the J assignment may be wrong. The CDR3 sequence is 14 residues long. Germline CDR1 is MNHNS and CDR2 is SASEGT.

The gene calls are TRBV19 and TRBJ1-2, with D unclear. The CDR3 length is 16 residues. Looked up from germline, CDR1 is LNHDA and CDR2 is SQIVND (reference sequence). V was clipped by 7 bases and J by 2 bases, with 20 bases between them. The CDR3 spells CASTPPPGTPNYGYTF. DNA for the CDR3: TGTGCCAGTACCCCTCCCCCAGGAACGCCGAACTATGGCTACACCTTC. Variable domain in full (rest from reference TRBV19 and TRBJ1-2): DGGITQSPKYLFRKEGQNVTLSCEQNLNHDAMYWYRQDPGQGLRLIYYSQIVNDFQKGDIAEGYSVSREKKESFPLTVTSAQKNPTAFYLCASTPPPGTPNYGYTFGSGTRLTVV.

This rearrangement joins TRBV4-1 to TRBJ2-7; maybe TRBD2 (5 bases). With 1 base removed from V and 7 bases from J, the gap between germline ends came to 11 bases. Germline V gives CDR1 MGHRA, CDR2 YSYEKL. This CDR3 has 13 residues. The CDR3 protein is CASSQVRGEEQYF. In DNA form, the CDR3 reads TGCGCCAGCAGCCAAGTCCGGGGTGAGGAGCAGTACTTC.